The 10 T cell receptor beta chains listed next were all sequenced from one sample in a study of technical replicates of blood from several donors. The assay was immunoSEQ multiplex PCR, and TCRdb's table has in-frame clones only and misses some. The sample contains more than 80,000 clones, 90% to 98% of which appear only once. Sequences were obtained from T cells isolated from PBMCs. These TCRs come from a human donor in good health.

This chain links TRBV29-1 with TRBJ1-2; TRBD1 agrees at 7 bases. Germline values: CDR1 SQVTM, CDR2 ANQGSEA. After removal of 1 base from V and 0 bases from J, the junction contained 2 bases not matched to a gene. CDR3 length equals 14 residues. The CDR3 here is CSVEGTGTNYGYTF. The CDR3 DNA reads TGCAGCGTTGAAGGGACAGGAACTAACTATGGCTACACCTTC.

The gene calls are TRBV6-5 and TRBJ2-1; no firm D call. V dropped 6 bases and J dropped 6 bases, with 15 bases sitting between them. CDR3 size: 14 residues. Germline V CDR1 and CDR2: MNHEY, SVGAGI. The CDR3 nucleotides are TGTGCCAGCAGCCGCTGGGCCGAAATCAATGAGCAGTTCTTC. Protein sequence: CASSRWAEINEQFF.

The chain carries TRBV5-4 and TRBJ2-3; D is unresolved. V lost 0 bases, J lost 2 bases, and 7 bases lay in between. Germline CDR1 SGHNT, CDR2 YYREEE (reference sequence). The CDR3 loop spans 14 amino acids. The CDR3 nucleotides read TGTGCCAGCAGCTTGGACCCAGTCACAGATACGCAGTATTTT. It codes for CASSLDPVTDTQYF.

V usage is TRBV6-5 and J usage is TRBJ2-7, with D maybe TRBD2 (5 bases). This CDR3 spans 13 amino acids. V was shortened by 2 bases and J by 2 bases, with 7 bases between the two germline ends. CDR1 MNHEY and CDR2 SVGAGI come from the germline V gene. CDR3 DNA sequence: TGTGCCAGCAGTTACGAGGGAGCCTACGAGCAGTACTTC. Amino acids: CASSYEGAYEQYF.

J is TRBJ2-2 and V is TRBV5-1; a weak D match, TRBD1 (5 bases). Germline V gene sequence: CDR1 SGHRS, CDR2 YFSETQ. With 6 bases removed from V and 8 bases from J, the gap between germline ends came to 20 bases. The length of the CDR3 is 15 residues. The CDR3 reads CASTRYPGLGGELFF. CDR3 sequence (DNA): TGCGCCAGCACCCGGTATCCAGGGCTTGGAGGGGAGCTGTTTTTT.

The chain carries TRBV2 and TRBJ1-2; a weak D match, TRBD1 (5 bases). The CDR3 spans 13 residues. Trimming shortened V by 2 bases and J by 3 bases, and 7 bases separated the two germline ends. Germline V gives CDR1 SNHLY, CDR2 FYNNEI. The CDR3 spells CASSESRDYGYTF. The CDR3 nucleotides are TGTGCCAGCAGTGAATCCAGGGACTATGGCTACACCTTC.

The gene calls are TRBV18 and TRBJ1-1; D is ambiguous. Germline V gene data show CDR1 as KGHSH and CDR2 as LQKENI. Trimming shortened V by 4 bases and J by 0 bases, and 9 bases separated the two germline ends. The CDR3 runs to 14 residues. The CDR3 here is CASSRDTLNTEAFF. In DNA form, the CDR3 reads TGTGCCAGCTCACGAGACACTCTGAACACTGAAGCTTTCTTT.

The chain is built from TRBV28 and TRBJ1-1, with D perhaps matching TRBD1 (5 bases). The germline gives CDR1 MDHEN, CDR2 SYDVKM. The CDR3 spans 14 residues. V lost 3 bases and J lost 8, with 16 bases in between. The CDR3 loop is CASSFKVRRVEAFF. The CDR3 nucleotides read TGTGCCAGCAGTTTTAAGGTTCGCAGGGTGGAAGCTTTCTTT.

The chain recombines TRBV6-6 with TRBJ2-7, with TRBD2 as a possible D gene (6 bases). This CDR3 is 11 amino acids long. Germline V gene sequence: CDR1 MNHNY, CDR2 SVGAGI (reference sequence). The V end lost 2 bases, the J end lost 7 bases, and 6 bases lay between the germline ends. This CDR3 reads CASSYAGEQYF. The CDR3 bases are TGTGCCAGCAGTTACGCGGGGGAGCAGTACTTC.

The chain joins TRBV30 to TRBJ2-7; TRBD1 aligns across 9 bases. The ends lost 0 bases at V and 6 bases at J; junction bases unmatched: 6. CDR3 length: 14 residues. The V gene's germline CDR1 is GTSNPN and CDR2 SVGIG (reference sequence). The CDR3 reads CAWSVLDRGGEQYF. The DNA of the CDR3 is TGTGCCTGGAGTGTACTCGACAGGGGGGGCGAGCAGTACTTC. The variable domain in full, with the rest retrieved from reference TRBV30 and TRBJ2-7, is SQTIHQWPATLVQPVGSPLSLECTVEGTSNPNLYWYRQAAGRGLQLLFYSVGIGQISSEVPQNLSASRPQDRQFILSSKKLLLSDSGFYLCAWSVLDRGGEQYFGPGTRLTVT.